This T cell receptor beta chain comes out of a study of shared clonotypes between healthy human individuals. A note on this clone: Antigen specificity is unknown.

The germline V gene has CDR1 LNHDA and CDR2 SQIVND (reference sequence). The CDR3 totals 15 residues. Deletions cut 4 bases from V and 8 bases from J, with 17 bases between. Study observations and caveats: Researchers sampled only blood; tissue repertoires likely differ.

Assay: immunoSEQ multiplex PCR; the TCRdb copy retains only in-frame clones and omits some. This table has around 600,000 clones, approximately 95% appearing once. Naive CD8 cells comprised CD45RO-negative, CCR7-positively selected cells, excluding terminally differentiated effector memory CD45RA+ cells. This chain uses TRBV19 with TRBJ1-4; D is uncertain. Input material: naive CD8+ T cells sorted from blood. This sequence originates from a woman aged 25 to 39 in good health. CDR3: CASSTAIEREEKLFF. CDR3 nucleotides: TGTGCCAGTAGTACCGCCATAGAACGGGAAGAAAAACTGTTTTTT.